This T cell receptor (beta chain) comes out of a study of cytomegalovirus exposure and HLA in healthy donors. Profiled with immunoSEQ multiplex PCR; TCRdb holds only in-frame clones, not every one. The sample has about 73,000 clones; about 87% are singletons. This receptor was obtained from a woman younger than 35 in good health and CMV-seropositive. The source material was PBMCs.

The CDR3 loop reads CASSRFDRGLTYEQYF. The CDR3 DNA reads TGTGCCAGCAGCCGGTTCGACAGGGGCCTAACCTACGAGCAGTACTTC. The rearrangement uses TRBV7-8 and TRBJ2-7; TRBD1 matches at 8 bases. The CDR3 spans 16 residues. J was trimmed by 2 bases and V by 5 bases; bases with no gene match: 11. CDR1 SGHVS and CDR2 FQNEAQ come from the germline V gene.